Listed below are T cell receptor beta chains from one sample, sequenced in a study of blood T cell repertoires in COVID-19. TCRdb's copy holds only in-frame clones and misses some; the assay was immunoSEQ multiplex PCR. This table has around 160,000 clones, about 88% appearing once. Sample: peripheral blood. The source of these receptors is a human donor in a cohort sampled during active COVID-19. Each CDR3 is given with its conserved first and last residue. The order of the fields is V gene, J gene, D gene, clone size, CDR3 DNA, CDR3 protein. A D gene is named only where the DNA matches it firmly. Clone size, where shown, is once, few, many, or a class for clones that have expanded.

TRBV30	TRBJ2-7	-	-	TGTGCCTGGAGGCCGACAGTTGGGGAGCAGTACTTC	CAWRPTVGEQYF
TRBV4-2	TRBJ1-1	-	-	TGTGCCAGCAGCCAAGGAGAACCTGAAGCTTTCTTT	CASSQGEPEAFF
TRBV5-4	TRBJ1-4	-	-	TGTGCCAGCAGCCCGAAGCCAACAGGGAAGGAAAAACTGTTTTTT	CASSPKPTGKEKLFF
TRBV3-1/TRBV3-2	TRBJ2-6	TRBD1	-	TGTGCCAGCAGCCAACTAGTGACAGGGACATCTTCCGGGGCCAACGTCCTGACTTTC	CASSQLVTGTSSGANVLTF
TRBV25-1	TRBJ2-7	-	few	TGTGCCAGCAGCCTTCAGGCCCTGAGGTACTTC	CASSLQALRYF
TRBV25-1	TRBJ2-1	-	-	TGTGCCAGCAGTGATGGTCCCCAGGGAAACTCCTACAATGAGCAGTTCTTC	CASSDGPQGNSYNEQFF
TRBV4-3	TRBJ2-3	-	-	TGCGCCAGCAGCCAAGGTGTCGCCCGGGGGGCGACAGATACGCAGTATTTT	CASSQGVARGATDTQYF
TRBV19	TRBJ1-3	-	-	TGTGCCAGTATGCGGATCCCTGGAAACACCATATATTTT	CASMRIPGNTIYF
TRBV28	TRBJ2-3	TRBD2	-	TGTGCCAGCAGTCTCGGGACTAGCGGGGGGGGACATACGCAGTATTTT	CASSLGTSGGGHTQYF
TRBV2	TRBJ2-1	TRBD2	-	TGTGCCAGCTCACTTAGCGGGGCGTCCTACAATGAGCAGTTCTTC	CASSLSGASYNEQFF
TRBV7-2	TRBJ2-7	TRBD2	-	TGTGCCAGCAGCTTAGAGGGGGCTAGCGGGACCTACGAGCAGTACTTC	CASSLEGASGTYEQYF
TRBV28	TRBJ2-6	TRBD2	-	TGTGCCAGCACCCCCCGGGGGGCTGGGGCCAACGTCCTGACTTTC	CASTPRGAGANVLTF
TRBV28	TRBJ1-2	-	-	TGTGCCAGCACTCCGGGTACAGGGACCTCTAACTATGGCTACACCTTC	CASTPGTGTSNYGYTF